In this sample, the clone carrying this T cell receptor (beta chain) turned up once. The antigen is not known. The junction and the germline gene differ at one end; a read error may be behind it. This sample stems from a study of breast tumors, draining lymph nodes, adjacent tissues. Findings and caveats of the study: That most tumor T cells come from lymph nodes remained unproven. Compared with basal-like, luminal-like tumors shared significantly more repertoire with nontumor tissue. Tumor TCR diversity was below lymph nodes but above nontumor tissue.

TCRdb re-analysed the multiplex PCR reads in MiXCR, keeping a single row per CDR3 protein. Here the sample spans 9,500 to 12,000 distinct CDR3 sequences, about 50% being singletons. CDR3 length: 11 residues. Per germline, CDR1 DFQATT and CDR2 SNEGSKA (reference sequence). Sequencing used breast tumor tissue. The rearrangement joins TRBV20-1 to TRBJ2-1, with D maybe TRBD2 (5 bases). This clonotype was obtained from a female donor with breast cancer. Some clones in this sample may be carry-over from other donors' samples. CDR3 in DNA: TGCAGTGCTAAACGTCCGGGGTCTCTGATCTTC. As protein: CSAKRPGSLIF.